A single sample is the source of the 8 T cell receptor beta chains below, sequenced in a study of blood T cell repertoires in COVID-19. This table comes from immunoSEQ multiplex PCR, and its TCRdb copy is limited to in-frame clones, with some not included. The sample carries tens of thousands of clones, roughly 89% recorded once. Sequencing was carried out using peripheral blood. These receptors originate from a woman over 75 with active COVID-19.

The gene calls are TRBV5-1 and TRBJ1-6; tentatively, D is TRBD1 (6 bases). There are 15 residues in the CDR3. V was clipped by 3 bases and J by 8 bases, with 15 bases between them. Germline assignment: CDR1 SGHRS and CDR2 YFSETQ. The CDR3 here is CASSSGGRVDSPLHF. CDR3 sequence (DNA): TGCGCCAGCAGCTCGGGGGGCAGGGTTGATTCACCCCTCCACTTT.

The chain is built from TRBV2 and TRBJ1-1; TRBD1 might be the D (6 bases). V lost 6 bases to trimming and J lost 1 base, with 9 bases between them. This CDR3 spans 13 amino acids. CDR1 is SNHLY, CDR2 FYNNEI, per germline. Here the CDR3 reads CASRLRGNTEAFF. In DNA form, the CDR3 reads TGTGCCAGCAGACTCAGGGGGAACACTGAAGCTTTCTTT. Complete variable domain (other parts from reference TRBV2 and TRBJ1-1): EPEVTQTPSHQVTQMGQEVILRCVPISNHLYFYWYRQILGQKVEFLVSFYNNEISEKSEIFDDQFSVERPDGSNFTLKIRSTKLEDSAMYFCASRLRGNTEAFFGQGTRLTVV.

The chain carries TRBV24-1 and TRBJ1-2, with 9 bases lining up with TRBD1. Germline CDR1 KGHDR, CDR2 SFDVKD. V lost 9 bases to trimming and J lost 7 bases; unmatched junction nucleotides: 8. The length of the CDR3 is 13 residues. DNA for the CDR3: TGTGCCACCGCTAACAGGGGGCAACTTGGCTACACCTTC. It translates to CATANRGQLGYTF.

This sequence joins TRBV21-1 and TRBJ2-3; TRBD2 is taken as the D call from the table, unchecked against the DNA. TRBV21-1 is listed as a pseudogene. The CDR3 sequence is 17 residues long. The chain's CDR3 is CASSKVASGRVADTQYF. Here the CDR3 DNA reads TGTGCCAGCAGCAAAGTTGCTAGCGGGAGGGTGGCAGATACGCAGTATTTT.

This clone was seen a few times. The V call is TRBV2, the J call TRBJ2-7; 11 bases match TRBD2. In germline, CDR1 is SNHLY, CDR2 FYNNEI. The CDR3 extends over 17 amino acids. Losses at the gene ends were 3 bases for V and 6 bases for J; bases not matched to a gene: 13. CDR3 DNA: TGTGCCAGCAGTGAGCGGACTAGCGGGCGAGGGGCGGGCGAGCAGTACTTC. Translation gives CASSERTSGRGAGEQYF. The whole variable domain, remainder taken from reference TRBV2 and TRBJ2-7, is EPEVTQTPSHQVTQMGQEVILRCVPISNHLYFYWYRQILGQKVEFLVSFYNNEISEKSEIFDDQFSVERPDGSNFTLKIRSTKLEDSAMYFCASSERTSGRGAGEQYFGPGTRLTVT.

This chain uses TRBV19 with TRBJ2-1, with 7 bases that match TRBD2. Germline loops: CDR1 LNHDA, CDR2 SQIVND (reference sequence). V lost 9 bases, J lost 1 base, and 9 bases stayed unmatched. The CDR3 is made up of 15 amino acids. CDR3 bases: TGTGCCAGCAAGGACTCTAGCGGATCCTACAATGAGCAGTTCTTC. Its translation is CASKDSSGSYNEQFF.

This sequence joins TRBV7-2 and TRBJ1-2, with D tentatively TRBD1 (5 bases). CDR3 length: 15 residues. CDR1 is SGHTA, CDR2 FQGNSA, per germline. V lost 3 bases and J 7 bases, leaving 18 bases between the germline ends. CDR3 residues: CASSFSGFLNRGYTF. CDR3 nucleotide sequence: TGTGCCAGCAGCTTTTCAGGGTTTCTCAATCGTGGCTACACCTTC.

The chain combines TRBV11-1 with TRBJ2-1; 14 bases align to TRBD2. After removal of 5 bases from V and 9 bases from J, the junction contained 9 bases not matched to a gene. This CDR3 is 16 amino acids long. The V gene's germline CDR1 is SGHAT and CDR2 FQDESV (reference sequence). CDR3 nucleotides: TGTGCCAGCAGCGCCAGACTAGCGGGAGGGAAGATTGAGCAGTTCTTC. Translation gives CASSARLAGGKIEQFF.